What follows describes a single T cell receptor beta chain. The data were obtained in a study of stem cell transplantation in POMP-related autoinflammatory disease. Study as a whole: Defective thymoproteasomes were hypothesized to impair CD8+ T-cell positive selection.

Clones were read by immunoSEQ multiplex PCR, and TCRdb kept only the in-frame ones, dropping some. The table lists 590 or so clones, more than 75% of them singletons, with roughly 9.4% in the top ten. This CDR3 has 11 residues. The V end lost 4 bases, the J end lost 6 bases, and 7 bases lay between the germline ends. CDR1 and CDR2 (germline): SQVTM, ANQGSEA. The receptor was isolated from a human donor in good health. This chain links TRBV29-1 with TRBJ2-4, with TRBD2 as a possible D gene (6 bases). Sequenced input: CD4+ follicular helper T cells (Tfh) from PBMCs. CDR3 protein: CSVGGANIQYF. The CDR3 bases are TGCAGCGTTGGCGGGGCAAACATTCAGTACTTC.